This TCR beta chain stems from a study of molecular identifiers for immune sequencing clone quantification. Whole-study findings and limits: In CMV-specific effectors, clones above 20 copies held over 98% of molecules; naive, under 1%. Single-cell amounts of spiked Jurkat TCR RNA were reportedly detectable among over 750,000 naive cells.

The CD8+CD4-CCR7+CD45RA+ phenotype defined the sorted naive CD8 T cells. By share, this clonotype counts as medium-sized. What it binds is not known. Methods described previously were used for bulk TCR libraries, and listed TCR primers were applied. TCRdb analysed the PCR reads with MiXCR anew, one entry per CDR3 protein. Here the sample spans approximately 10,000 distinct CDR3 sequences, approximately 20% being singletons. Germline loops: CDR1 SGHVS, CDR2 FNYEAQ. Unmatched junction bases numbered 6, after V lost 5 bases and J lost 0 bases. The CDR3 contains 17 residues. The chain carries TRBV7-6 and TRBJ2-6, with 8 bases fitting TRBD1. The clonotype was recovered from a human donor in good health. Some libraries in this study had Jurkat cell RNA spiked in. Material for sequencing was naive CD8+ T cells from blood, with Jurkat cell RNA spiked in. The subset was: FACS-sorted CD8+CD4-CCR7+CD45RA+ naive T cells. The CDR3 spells CASSQVDRVSGANVLTF. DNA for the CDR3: TGTGCCAGCAGCCAGGTGGACAGGGTCTCTGGGGCCAACGTCCTGACTTTC.